This TCR beta chain is drawn from a study of cytomegalovirus exposure and HLA in healthy donors. Study-wide points: Confirmation in vitro established that a few CMV-associated chains were specific for CMV antigens.

Some clones are missing from TCRdb's copy, which holds only in-frame ones; the method was immunoSEQ multiplex PCR. The sample has over 250,000 clones, 70% to 90% seen once. The validation cohort, a group of 100 to 150 subjects, included the donors and was separate from the roughly 670-subject first cohort. V was cut by 0 bases and J by 6 bases, with 6 bases left in between. Germline loops: CDR1 GTSNPN, CDR2 SVGIG (reference sequence). This CDR3 is built from 12 residues. With regard to this clone: Its antigen remains unknown. The sample holds other DNA sequences that translate to the same CDR3.

The chain joins TRBV30 to TRBJ1-5, with no clear D. This TCR derives from a woman aged 18-35 years in good health and CMV-seronegative. Sequencing was done on a sample of PBMCs. In nucleotides, the CDR3 is TGTGCCTGGAGTGTACCCGGTCAGCCCCAGCATTTT. This sequence encodes CAWSVPGQPQHF. Drawing the rest from reference TRBV30 and TRBJ1-5, the complete variable domain is SQTIHQWPATLVQPVGSPLSLECTVEGTSNPNLYWYRQAAGRGLQLLFYSVGIGQISSEVPQNLSASRPQDRQFILSSKKLLLSDSGFYLCAWSVPGQPQHFGDGTRLSIL.